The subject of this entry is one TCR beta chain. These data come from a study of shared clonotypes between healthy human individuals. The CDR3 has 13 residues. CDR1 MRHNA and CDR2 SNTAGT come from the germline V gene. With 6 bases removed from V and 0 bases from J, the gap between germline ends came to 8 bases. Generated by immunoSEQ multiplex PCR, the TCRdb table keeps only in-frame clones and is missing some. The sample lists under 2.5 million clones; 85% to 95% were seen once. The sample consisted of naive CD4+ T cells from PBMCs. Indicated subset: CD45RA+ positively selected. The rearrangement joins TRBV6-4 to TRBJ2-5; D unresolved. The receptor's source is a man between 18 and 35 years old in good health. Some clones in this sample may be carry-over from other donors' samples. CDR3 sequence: CASRSRYQETQYF. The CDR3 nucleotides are TGTGCCAGCAGAAGTAGGTACCAAGAGACCCAGTACTTC.